Sequencing of this TCR beta chain was carried out in a study of T cell repertoires in aging, cancer and after chemotherapy. Study details: Clear clonal overlap appeared across healthy donor samples taken over several months to years.

Regarding the study as a whole: In each cancer cohort, median generation probability increased across chemotherapy, suggesting thymic output rebounded. Untreated cancer patients had significantly lower blood TCR diversity than age-matched healthy donors. Healthy donors lost TCR diversity with age mainly through richness, cancer patients through richness and evenness.

CDR1 and CDR2 from the germline V gene are ENHRY and SYGVKD. This CDR3 is 13 amino acids long. The V and J ends lost 6 bases and 1 base respectively, with 7 bases between them. Amplification of TCR beta used genomic DNA extracted from peripheral blood. In the case of this clonotype: Its antigen remains unidentified.

Rearranged V-D-J TRB sequences were amplified with a mixed TRB-A/B primer pool. TCRdb reprocessed the multiplex PCR reads with MiXCR, giving one entry per CDR3 protein. The data hold 10,000 to 13,000 distinct CDR3 sequences, with roughly a quarter observed a single time. The chain combines TRBV10-3 with TRBJ1-3; no reliable D call. Sequenced input: blood. The sequence was collected from a human donor in good health. The DNA of the CDR3 is TGTGCCATCAGAGAGGGTTCTGGAAACACCATATATTTT. It is translated as CAIREGSGNTIYF.